Presented here are 2 T cell receptor beta chains from one specimen sequenced in a study of blood T cell repertoires in COVID-19. Clones were read by immunoSEQ multiplex PCR, and TCRdb kept only the in-frame ones, dropping some. The sample includes more than 90,000 clones, about 89% seen only once; the top ten take 17%. What was sequenced was peripheral blood. The source of these receptors is a man between 45 and 60 years old with acute or convalescent COVID-19.

The genes are TRBV4-1 and TRBJ2-7; D is possibly TRBD2 (5 bases). Germline V gene lookup returns CDR1 MGHRA and CDR2 YSYEKL. The CDR3 loop spans 13 amino acids. V lost 2 bases to trimming and J lost 6 bases, with 11 bases between them. CDR3 loop: CASSQYDYTEQYF. CDR3 sequence (DNA): TGCGCCAGCAGCCAATATGACTACACCGAGCAGTACTTC.

The V gene is TRBV11-2, the J gene TRBJ2-5; 9 positions match TRBD1. CDR1 SGHAT and CDR2 FQNNGV come from the germline V gene. J was trimmed by 3 bases and V by 2 bases; bases with no gene match: 7. This CDR3 has 16 residues. This chain's CDR3 is CASSLSNRGRKETQYF. The CDR3, as DNA: TGTGCCAGCAGCTTAAGCAACAGGGGGCGGAAAGAGACCCAGTACTTC.